This TCR beta chain was profiled in a study of blood T cell repertoires in COVID-19. In the study overall: COVID-19 samples, acute and convalescent, were from the United States, Italy and Spain. PBMCs, B-cell-depleted T cells, or T cells were the source of the cDNA or gDNA that made up the material.

This CDR3 has 14 residues. The V gene's germline CDR1 is MNHEY and CDR2 SMNVEV (reference sequence). Trimming removed 4 bases at V and 14 bases at J, with 21 bases between. Original handling: By means of reference gene primer amplification, nucleated cell counts were estimated. Sequencing used immunoSEQ multiplex PCR; TCRdb keeps in-frame clones, though not all of them. V and J calls and clone size come straight from that table; D and trimming were deduced from the DNA. The sample carries 100,000 to 150,000 clones, roughly 86% recorded once. Sequenced: peripheral blood. The gene calls are TRBV27 and TRBJ2-1, with a possible D match to TRBD1 (6 bases). This receptor was obtained from a human donor in a cohort sampled during active COVID-19. DNA for the CDR3: TGTGCCAGCAGTTCACACCCAACCGGGACAAGGGAGTTCTTC. It yields the protein CASSSHPTGTREFF.